What follows are 23 T cell receptor beta chains derived from one specimen sequenced in a study of early T cells in non-severe SARS-CoV-2 infection. From the 5' RACE reads, TCRdb called clonotypes with MiXCR, one entry per CDR3 protein. The sample includes 84,000 or so distinct CDR3 sequences, around 10% of them seen just once. Sequencing input: whole blood. The receptors were gathered from an adult who was a healthcare worker with PCR-confirmed SARS-CoV-2 infection or an uninfected control (not recorded which).

The chain is built from TRBV30 and TRBJ2-1; D gene uncertain. The CDR3 is 13 amino acids. Germline V gives CDR1 GTSNPN, CDR2 SVGIG (reference sequence). Trimming took off 4 bases at V and 0 bases at J, with 7 bases between the two ends. CDR3 region: CAWTRSSYNEQFF. The CDR3 DNA reads TGTGCCTGGACCCGGAGCTCCTACAATGAGCAGTTCTTC.

The sample holds a few counts of this clonotype. CDR3 sequence (DNA): TGCAGCGCCGGCCTCGGCGACTCCTACGAGCAGTACTTC. Protein sequence: CSAGLGDSYEQYF. The rearrangement joins TRBV29-1 to TRBJ2-7; no firm D call. The CDR3 is 13 amino acids. Per germline, CDR1 SQVTM and CDR2 ANQGSEA. The V end was cut by 7 bases, the J end by 0 bases, with 13 bases between.

In its sample, this clonotype was seen many times. The V gene is TRBV20-1, the J gene TRBJ1-3, with D tentatively TRBD1 (6 bases). The CDR3 contains 15 residues. V lost 3 bases and J 6 bases, leaving 18 bases between the germline ends. The V gene's germline CDR1 is DFQATT and CDR2 SNEGSKA (reference sequence). CDR3 DNA sequence: TGCAGTGCTAGGGCCTTGGGGGGCCTTCCAAACACCATATATTTT. Translating it yields CSARALGGLPNTIYF.

This clonotype was seen more than once but under ten times. The rearrangement uses TRBV20-1 and TRBJ2-7, with D perhaps matching TRBD1 or TRBD2 (5 bases each). Trimming took 1 base from V and 0 from J, leaving 13 bases between them. CDR1 and CDR2 (germline): DFQATT, SNEGSKA (reference sequence). CDR3 size: 15 residues. CDR3 protein: CSARGDPGTSYEQYF. As DNA, the CDR3 is TGCAGTGCTAGAGGCGACCCAGGGACCTCCTACGAGCAGTACTTC.

CDR3 sequence (DNA): TGTGCCAGTAGTATAGATCCCACAGATGGCTACACCTTC. This encodes CASSIDPTDGYTF. This chain uses TRBV19 with TRBJ1-2; D gene uncertain. Trimming cost V 0 bases and J 6 bases, with 8 bases left between them. Germline assignment: CDR1 LNHDA and CDR2 SQIVND (reference sequence). The CDR3 is 13 residues long.

At least ten counts were recorded for this clonotype. The CDR3 loop is CASSELGWGSIYGYTF. The DNA for the CDR3 is TGCGCCAGCAGTGAGTTGGGATGGGGGTCTATCTATGGCTACACCTTC. The chain joins TRBV10-2 to TRBJ1-2; D may be TRBD1 (5 bases). V shed 1 base and J shed 4 bases, with 16 bases lying between them. CDR3 size: 16 residues. Germline V CDR1 and CDR2: WSHSY, SAAADI.

This clonotype was found many times. V and J are TRBV11-2 and TRBJ1-1; 7 nucleotides line up with TRBD1. The CDR3 sequence is 14 residues long. Germline trimming cut 4 bases from V and 2 bases from J; bases unmatched to any gene: 4. The germline V gene has CDR1 SGHAT and CDR2 FQNNGV. The CDR3 DNA reads TGTGCCAGCAGCTCAGGGGGAGGAAACACTGAAGCTTTCTTT. The encoded protein is CASSSGGGNTEAFF.

V and J are TRBV7-8 and TRBJ2-1, with D unresolved. The V and J ends lost 3 bases and 0 bases respectively, with 12 bases between them. CDR1 is SGHVS, CDR2 FQNEAQ, per germline. This CDR3 is 16 amino acids long. As DNA, the CDR3 is TGTGCCAGCAGCTTTTCCCCTACCATCTCCTACAATGAGCAGTTCTTC. Protein sequence: CASSFSPTISYNEQFF.

This clonotype was detected only a few times. The chain joins TRBV5-1 to TRBJ2-7; tentative D call: TRBD2 (5 bases). The CDR3 runs to 14 residues. CDR1 is SGHRS, CDR2 YFSETQ, per germline. V lost 0 bases and J 4 bases, leaving 11 bases between the germline ends. The CDR3 loop reads CASSLGGNGYEQYF. The CDR3 region has the DNA TGCGCCAGCAGCTTGGGAGGGAACGGATACGAGCAGTACTTC.

This chain joins TRBV12-5 and TRBJ2-7; D is ambiguous. Germline-derived CDR1 and CDR2 are LGHNT and FRNRAP. This CDR3 comprises 11 residues. Trimming removed 6 bases from V and 4 bases from J, with 7 bases in between. CDR3: CASGYGYEQYF. Written as DNA, the CDR3 is TGTGCTAGTGGCTACGGGTACGAGCAGTACTTC.

In its sample, this clonotype was seen many times. The J gene is TRBJ2-4, the V gene TRBV29-1, with D perhaps matching TRBD1 (7 bases). The CDR3 is made up of 12 amino acids. The ends were cut back, 7 bases at V and 4 bases at J, with 11 bases in the middle. Germline V gene sequence: CDR1 SQVTM, CDR2 ANQGSEA. CDR3 nucleotides: TGCAGCGGCGGGACAGCTAAAAACATTCAGTACTTC. The encoded protein is CSGGTAKNIQYF.

The chain carries TRBV5-6 and TRBJ2-3; the match to TRBD1 covers 7 bases. V lost 3 bases and J lost 1; bases outside the gene matches: 8. This CDR3 spans 16 amino acids. Germline V gives CDR1 SGHDT, CDR2 YYEEEE. The CDR3 protein is CASSYRGTGGTDTQYF. The CDR3 nucleotides are TGTGCCAGCAGCTACAGGGGTACTGGGGGCACAGATACGCAGTATTTT.

This clonotype was picked up many times. The V and J genes are TRBV7-9 and TRBJ2-1; D possibly corresponds to TRBD2 (5 bases). The V gene lost 1 base and the J gene lost 5 bases, with 12 bases spanning the gap. Germline V lookup: CDR1 SEHNR, CDR2 FQNEAQ (reference sequence). CDR3 length: 15 amino acids. The CDR3 DNA follows: TGTGCCAGCAGCTTAGTTTTACTAGAGGACAATGAGCAGTTCTTC. Translation: CASSLVLLEDNEQFF. Combining the CDR3 with reference TRBV7-9 and TRBJ2-1 gives the whole variable domain DTGVSQNPRHKITKRGQNVTFRCDPISEHNRLYWYRQTLGQGPEFLTYFQNEAQLEKSRLLSDRFSAERPKGSFSTLEIQRTEQGDSAMYLCASSLVLLEDNEQFFGPGTRLTVL.

This clonotype was seen a few times. The CDR3 nucleotides are TGTGCCAGCAGTGTAGGCCAGGGGGCTTACAATGAGCAGTTCTTC. Protein product: CASSVGQGAYNEQFF. The rearrangement links TRBV6-1 to TRBJ2-1, with 8 bases fitting TRBD1. V dropped 4 bases and J dropped 4; count of bases not matched to a gene: 6. Germline V lookup: CDR1 MNHNS, CDR2 SASEGT. CDR3 length equals 15 residues.

The V call is TRBV24-1, the J call TRBJ2-1; no clear D. The V and J ends lost 3 bases and 2 bases respectively, with 10 bases between them. The CDR3 spans 15 residues. Germline V gene sequence: CDR1 KGHDR, CDR2 SFDVKD. CDR3 sequence (DNA): TGTGCCACCAGTGATGATGCCAGAGCCTACAATGAGCAGTTCTTC. Translating gives CATSDDARAYNEQFF.

This clonotype was detected a few times. The chain combines TRBV5-8 with TRBJ1-5; D is perhaps TRBD1 (5 bases). The germline V gene has CDR1 SGHTS and CDR2 YDEGEE. V shed 4 bases and J shed 1 base, with 12 bases lying between them. The CDR3 spans 15 residues. The CDR3 region is CASSIGQLSNQPQHF. CDR3 in DNA: TGTGCCAGCAGCATAGGACAATTAAGCAATCAGCCCCAGCATTTT.

This clonotype occurred many times. One end of the junction fails to match germline, which may point to a read error. The chain joins TRBV10-3 to TRBJ2-1, with 8 bases fitting TRBD1. Germline-derived CDR1 and CDR2 are ENHRY and SYGVKD. The length of the CDR3 is 13 residues. The CDR3 loop reads CAISESSGDRSLF. The CDR3 DNA reads TGTGCCATCAGTGAGTCGAGTGGGGACAGGTCCCTCTTC.

The sample holds a few counts of this clonotype. The chain couples TRBV20-1 to TRBJ1-1, with D unclear. CDR3 size: 13 residues. The germline gives CDR1 DFQATT, CDR2 SNEGSKA (reference sequence). Trimming left V 0 bases short and J 1 base short, with 6 bases between. The DNA for the CDR3 is TGCAGTGCTAGAGATCCCAAGAACACTGAAGCTTTCTTT. Amino acids: CSARDPKNTEAFF.

This sequence joins TRBV28 and TRBJ2-1; D perhaps matches TRBD1 (7 bases). Germline assignment: CDR1 MDHEN and CDR2 SYDVKM. The CDR3 is made up of 15 amino acids. The V end lost 6 bases, the J end lost 6 bases, and 18 bases lay between the germline ends. CDR3 DNA: TGTGCCAGCAGCGCAGGGGGGCCCGGGACCAATGAGCAGTTCTTC. Residues: CASSAGGPGTNEQFF. Combining the CDR3 with reference TRBV28 and TRBJ2-1 gives the whole variable domain DVKVTQSSRYLVKRTGEKVFLECVQDMDHENMFWYRQDPGLGLRLIYFSYDVKMKEKGDIPEGYSVSREKKERFSLILESASTNQTSMYLCASSAGGPGTNEQFFGPGTRLTVL.

V usage is TRBV10-3 and J usage is TRBJ1-5, with 10 positions matching TRBD1. The germline V gene encodes CDR1 ENHRY and CDR2 SYGVKD. This CDR3 is 15 amino acids long. V shed 6 bases and J 6 bases; nucleotides not matched to a gene: 8. The CDR3 DNA is TGTGCCATCAGCAGGGGACAGGGGCAAAGTCAGCCCCAGCATTTT. Residues: CAISRGQGQSQPQHF.

This clonotype was detected many times. The chain couples TRBV24-1 to TRBJ2-3; D may correspond to TRBD1 or TRBD2 (5 bases each). Germline V lookup: CDR1 KGHDR, CDR2 SFDVKD. The V gene lost 5 bases and the J gene lost 9 bases, with 8 bases spanning the gap. The CDR3 loop spans 11 amino acids. The chain's CDR3 is CATSAEGTQYF. CDR3 sequence (DNA): TGTGCCACCAGTGCCGAGGGGACGCAGTATTTT.

The chain uses TRBV29-1 and TRBJ2-7; TRBD1 matches at 9 bases. Germline CDR1 is SQVTM and CDR2 is ANQGSEA. The V segment lost 8 bases and the J segment 1 base; nucleotides outside the gene matches: 9. This CDR3 has 14 amino acids. The CDR3 loop is CSIAAGTGSYEQYF. The CDR3 nucleotides read TGCAGCATCGCCGCCGGGACAGGGTCCTACGAGCAGTACTTC.

The V and J genes are TRBV14 and TRBJ2-3; D remains ambiguous. CDR1 is SGHDN, CDR2 FVKESK, per germline. V gave up 1 base and J gave up 9 bases, with 11 bases separating them. This CDR3 contains 13 residues. The CDR3 region is CASSQGAKGTQYF. CDR3 nucleotide sequence: TGTGCCAGCAGCCAAGGGGCAAAAGGGACGCAGTATTTT. The whole variable domain, filled in from reference TRBV14 and TRBJ2-3, reads EAGVTQFPSHSVIEKGQTVTLRCDPISGHDNLYWYRRVMGKEIKFLLHFVKESKQDESGMPNNRFLAERTGGTYSTLKVQPAELEDSGVYFCASSQGAKGTQYFGPGTRLTVL.